The sequence of this T cell receptor (beta chain) was determined in a study of identifying expanded T cells in peripheral blood (dated 2019 in TCRdb). Some background on the complete study: Technical replicates were generated by sequencing separate aliquots of the same genomic DNA pool, and four replicates were compared pairwise. Findings and caveats that apply to the study as a whole: It was expected by the authors that biological variance in healthy repertoires might increase further over much longer intervals, such as months to years. The binomial model flagged about 1.3 differentially abundant clones between technical replicates but about 16 over around 2 weeks and 19 to 20 over about 4 weeks. Both the number of clones called differentially abundant and the false-positive rate were significantly reduced by the beta-binomial model across all healthy-donor time intervals. Variance in clone template counts between approximately two-week samples significantly increased with total template count across all healthy donors.

Concerning this clone itself: Its antigen remains undetermined. No qualities accompany the bases; no much larger clone lies one base away.

After removal of 3 bases from V and 5 bases from J, the junction retains 6 bases not matched to a gene. The CDR3 measures 15 amino acids from cysteine to phenylalanine. The DNA shown is the 45-base CDR3, in frame from base 1. CDR1 and CDR2 were assigned from the germline V gene as MNHNS and SASEGT. No immune events, such as infections, were documented for the healthy donors during the collection period. Time-dependent variance in a beta-binomial model of T-cell clone differential abundance was calibrated using healthy-donor blood repertoires as a training cohort. The training cohort included approximately ten healthy donors, of whom 3 were female and 7 were male. An age range of roughly 25 to 70 years, with an average of 43 years, was recorded for the donors. Whole blood, obtained from a commercial supplier, was collected from each healthy donor at three time points spaced roughly 14 days apart. For immunosequencing, genomic DNA was extracted from whole blood that had not been sorted.

The immunoSEQ Assay, which uses bias-controlled multiplex PCR amplification of genomic DNA, was used to profile TCRbeta CDR3 regions. As for the original processing: The absolute abundance of each unique TCRbeta CDR3 region was quantified after sequences were collapsed and filtered. Differential abundance was tested with a binomial (Fisher-equivalent) model and with a beta-binomial model adding time-dependent variance fitted from healthy donors. Clones with fewer than 5 combined templates were excluded, and clones with Benjamini-Hochberg FDR below 0.01 were called differentially abundant. Beta-binomial variance was modeled as a function of total template count across the two samples using the form v = (b*log(k)+a)^2. TCRdb limited this immuneACCESS table to in-frame rearrangements with V and J called. A share of clones is missing; checked studies link under half to unresolved V genes, and the rest is unexplained. That table gives V, J and clone size, and the DNA gave D and trimming. For this sample there are roughly 130,000 clones; 70% to 90% appear just once. 7.5% to 8.5% of the sample goes to the ten largest clones.

The specimen sequenced was blood. This receptor chain uses TRBV6-1 and TRBJ2-3; 9 central nucleotides agree with TRBD1. The sequence was obtained from a person aged 18 to 69 in good health. The CDR3 protein is CASSEDRGSIDTQYF. The bases are TGTGCCAGCAGTGAGGACAGGGGATCGATAGATACGCAGTATTTT.